The 25 T cell receptor beta chains given below trace back to one sample, sequenced in a study of CD8+CD57+ T cells in acquired aplastic anemia. TCR beta VDJ and CDR3 profiling used genomic DNA as template. A single record per CDR3 protein comes from TCRdb applying MiXCR to the reads. The table includes under 350,000 distinct CDR3 sequences, about 50% detected once. Patients picked for sequencing had shown CD8+CD57+ cell expansion detected by flow cytometry. The sequencing input was sorted CD4+, CD8+, or CD8+CD57+ T cells (not recorded which) from PBMCs. All receptors derive from a human donor with aplastic anemia.

In its sample, this clonotype was seen many times. The CDR3 is CASSRKTGGNTEAFF. Here the CDR3 DNA reads TGTGCCAGCAGTCGAAAGACAGGGGGGAACACTGAAGCTTTCTTT. This chain uses TRBV6-1 with TRBJ1-1; TRBD1 matches at 9 bases. Germline CDR1 is MNHNS and CDR2 is SASEGT. The junction had 5 bases not matched to a gene; V was cut back by 5 bases and J by 1 base. The CDR3 length is 15 residues.

J is TRBJ1-5 and V is TRBV19; no clear D gene. The V gene's germline CDR1 is LNHDA and CDR2 SQIVND (reference sequence). Trimming took off 3 bases at V and 4 bases at J, with 7 bases between the two ends. The CDR3 spans 13 residues. CDR3: CASSIGVNQPQHF. CDR3 bases: TGTGCCAGTAGTATCGGGGTTAATCAGCCCCAGCATTTT.

This clonotype was detected once. V gene TRBV10-2 combines with J gene TRBJ1-5, with D hard to call. CDR1 and CDR2 from the germline V gene are WSHSY and SAAADI. V was cut by 3 bases and J by 4 bases, with 19 bases left in between. The CDR3 runs to 17 residues. CDR3 nucleotide sequence: TGCGCCAGCAGTGACAGTCCGGGAGAGAATAGGAATCAGCCCCAGCATTTT. Its protein is CASSDSPGENRNQPQHF.

To note about this clonotype: Because the CDR3 is missing its conserved closing phenylalanine or tryptophan, this is likely a read error. The chain carries TRBV9 and TRBJ2-1; no clear D. Germline assignment: CDR1 SGDLS and CDR2 YYNGEE. This CDR3 comprises 16 residues. V was clipped by 0 bases and J by 0 bases, with 10 bases between them. The CDR3 coding sequence is TGTGCCAGCAGCGTAGATGGTGGAGTCTCCTACAATGAGCAGTTCCTC. Its translation is CASSVDGGVSYNEQFL.

The chain carries TRBV5-4 and TRBJ1-2; 7 bases are shared with TRBD1. Germline lookup yields CDR1 SGHNT and CDR2 YYREEE (reference sequence). The CDR3 runs 13 residues. V gave up 2 bases and J gave up 11 bases; unmatched junction bases: 9. CDR3 protein: CASSFSYRGGYTF. The CDR3, as DNA: TGTGCCAGCAGCTTTTCCTACAGGGGCGGTTACACCTTC.

The J gene is TRBJ1-5, the V gene TRBV19; no definite D call. There are 16 residues in the CDR3. Germline CDR1 is LNHDA and CDR2 is SQIVND (reference sequence). The germline V and J ends were trimmed by 4 bases and 0 bases, with 13 bases remaining between them. CDR3 bases: TGTGCCAGTAGTAAAGGTGGACCGTATAGCAATCAGCCCCAGCATTTT. Amino acids: CASSKGGPYSNQPQHF.

The gene calls are TRBV7-9 and TRBJ2-1; maybe TRBD2 (6 bases). The length of the CDR3 is 13 residues. The V gene lost 8 bases and the J gene lost 10 bases, with 18 bases spanning the gap. Germline values: CDR1 SEHNR, CDR2 FQNEAQ (reference sequence). The CDR3 DNA sequence: TGTGCCAGCGGATTAGCGGCGGCCTCCGAGCAGTTCTTC. It specifies CASGLAAASEQFF.

This clonotype was counted many times. The V gene is TRBV3-1, the J gene TRBJ2-3; D gene unclear. The CDR3 length is 15 residues. Deletions cut 2 bases from V and 2 bases from J, with 11 bases between. CDR1 is LGHDT, CDR2 YNNKEL, per germline (reference sequence). The CDR3 loop is CASSQRLLTTDTQYF. In DNA, the CDR3 is TGTGCCAGCAGCCAAAGACTCCTGACCACAGATACGCAGTATTTT.

This clonotype was observed many times. The chain joins TRBV29-1 to TRBJ2-7; no firm D call. V was clipped by 4 bases and J by 5 bases, with 6 bases between them. CDR1 and CDR2 (germline): SQVTM, ANQGSEA. This CDR3 has 10 residues. This chain's CDR3 is CSVAQNEQYF. Here the CDR3 DNA reads TGCAGCGTTGCCCAGAACGAGCAGTACTTC.

V is TRBV29-1 and J is TRBJ2-7; D is possibly TRBD1 or TRBD2 (5 bases each). V was shortened by 7 bases and J by 6 bases, with 19 bases between the two germline ends. The CDR3 extends over 13 amino acids. Per the germline V gene, CDR1 is SQVTM and CDR2 is ANQGSEA. CDR3 DNA sequence: TGCAGCGCCGACTTCGGGGCGTTGGGCGAGCAGTACTTC. Amino acid sequence: CSADFGALGEQYF.

The V call is TRBV7-9, the J call TRBJ2-5, with TRBD2 identical over 7 bases. CDR1 and CDR2 (germline): SEHNR, FQNEAQ (reference sequence). This CDR3 contains 14 residues. J lost 4 bases, V lost 6 bases, and 8 bases had no gene match. CDR3 bases: TGTGCCAGCAGTCCAGAGACTAGCAGAGAGACCCAGTACTTC. The encoded protein is CASSPETSRETQYF.

Ten or more counts support this clonotype. The chain employs TRBV28 and TRBJ1-6; D gene unclear. The CDR3 runs to 15 residues. Germline-derived CDR1 and CDR2 are MDHEN and SYDVKM. Trimming removed 3 bases at V and 6 bases at J, with 12 bases between. This chain's CDR3 is CASSLRGIRNSPLHF. In DNA form, the CDR3 reads TGTGCCAGCAGTTTGCGAGGGATCCGTAATTCACCCCTCCACTTT.

This clonotype showed up just a few times. Mismatch with germline at one junction end may stem from a read error. J is TRBJ1-1 and V is TRBV28, with TRBD1 identical over 7 bases. The germline V gene has CDR1 MDHEN and CDR2 SYDVKM. This CDR3 comprises 12 residues. CDR3 nucleotide sequence: TGTGCCAGCAGTCCGCTGACAGGGAGGTTCGTCTTT. The encoded protein is CASSPLTGRFVF.

This clonotype was recorded once. The chain's CDR3 is CASSLGTGGGSGETQYF. CDR3 DNA: TGTGCCAGCAGCTTAGGAACGGGAGGAGGATCGGGGGAGACCCAGTACTTC. The V gene is TRBV7-6, the J gene TRBJ2-5, with TRBD2 matching 7 bases. CDR3 size: 17 residues. The germline CDR1 and CDR2 sequences are SGHVS and FNYEAQ. V dropped 1 base and J dropped 5; count of bases not matched to a gene: 13.

In its sample, this clonotype was seen many times. The rearrangement links TRBV19 to TRBJ1-2, with TRBD1 matching over 10 bases. The ends lost 6 bases at V and 6 bases at J; junction bases unmatched: 7. CDR1 is LNHDA and CDR2 is SQIVND in the germline V gene (reference sequence). The length of the CDR3 is 14 residues. The CDR3 DNA reads TGTGCCAGTAGGGACCGGGACAGGGGTCATGGCTACACCTTC. It translates to CASRDRDRGHGYTF.

A single count supports this clonotype. The chain employs TRBV29-1 and TRBJ2-3; TRBD2 matches at 8 bases. The CDR3 has 15 residues. The J segment lost 5 bases and the V segment lost 6 bases, leaving 13 bases of the junction unmatched. Looked up from germline, CDR1 is SQVTM and CDR2 is ANQGSEA. This CDR3 reads CSVSTGTSFIDTQYF. DNA of the CDR3: TGCAGCGTCTCTACCGGGACTAGTTTTATAGATACGCAGTATTTT.

This chain links TRBV9 with TRBJ2-1; 9 bases agree with TRBD2. The V and J ends lost 5 bases and 7 bases, in that order; junction bases with no gene match: 22. CDR1 is SGDLS, CDR2 YYNGEE, per germline. The CDR3 sequence is 19 residues long. The CDR3 nucleotides read TGTGCCAGCAGAAGAGTTACTTCCGGATGGCTAGCGGGGATTAATGAGCAGTTCTTC. Its translation: CASRRVTSGWLAGINEQFF.

The count of this clonotype is one. This CDR3 is CASSPMETQYF. CDR3 bases: TGTGCCAGCAGCCCTATGGAGACCCAGTACTTC. V is TRBV6-6 and J is TRBJ2-5, with no clear D. The CDR3 totals 11 residues. Germline loops: CDR1 MNHNY, CDR2 SVGAGI (reference sequence). Trimming shortened V by 6 bases and J by 5 bases, and 7 bases separated the two germline ends.

The table lists this clonotype with many counts. V and J are TRBV6-5 and TRBJ2-1; D is unresolved. CDR1 and CDR2 from the germline V gene are MNHEY and SVGAGI. The germline V and J ends were trimmed by 6 bases and 0 bases, with 15 bases remaining between them. This CDR3 has 16 amino acids. This chain's CDR3 is CASRPRLTDSYNEQFF. CDR3 sequence (DNA): TGTGCCAGCAGACCCCGGTTGACCGACTCCTACAATGAGCAGTTCTTC.

This clonotype was seen repeatedly, ten times or more. J is TRBJ1-2 and V is TRBV15; D remains ambiguous. V shed 5 bases and J shed 2 bases, with 6 bases lying between them. Per germline, CDR1 LNHNV and CDR2 YYDKDF (reference sequence). The CDR3 is 12 amino acids. The CDR3 nucleotides are TGTGCCACCAGCTGGAAAAACTATGGCTACACCTTC. Protein: CATSWKNYGYTF.

The chain is built from TRBV9 and TRBJ1-1; D is perhaps TRBD1 (5 bases). V lost 3 bases and J 4 bases, leaving 16 bases between the germline ends. This CDR3 contains 15 residues. Germline CDR1 is SGDLS and CDR2 is YYNGEE. In nucleotides, the CDR3 is TGTGCCAGCAGCGGGGGGGGGGGACTCAGCACTGAAGCTTTCTTT. This sequence encodes CASSGGGGLSTEAFF.

This clonotype was counted between two and nine times. The chain recombines TRBV10-3 with TRBJ1-2; D is uncertain. This CDR3 is built from 10 residues. Germline CDR1 and CDR2: ENHRY and SYGVKD. Deletions cut 3 bases from V and 8 bases from J, with 4 bases between. CDR3 amino acids: CAISDKGYTF. The CDR3 region has the DNA TGTGCCATCAGTGACAAAGGCTACACCTTC.

The CDR3 coding sequence is TGTGCCAGTAGTAGAGGGCCGGGCGACTACGAGCAGTACTTC. It translates to CASSRGPGDYEQYF. The chain recombines TRBV19 with TRBJ2-7; tentatively, D is TRBD2 (5 bases). The V end lost 4 bases, the J end lost 3 bases, and 13 bases lay between the germline ends. This CDR3 comprises 14 residues. The germline V gene has CDR1 LNHDA and CDR2 SQIVND (reference sequence).

The chain is built from TRBV15 and TRBJ2-6; D is ambiguous. This CDR3 region has 14 residues. Trimming cost V 0 bases and J 8 bases, with 8 bases left between them. Germline V gene data show CDR1 as LNHNV and CDR2 as YYDKDF (reference sequence). CDR3 residues: CATSREARSNVLTF. CDR3 nucleotides: TGTGCCACCAGCAGAGAGGCCCGCTCCAACGTCCTGACTTTC.

Remarks on this clonotype: At one end the junction does not follow the germline gene, possibly because of a read error. The V call is TRBV29-1, the J call TRBJ1-2, with D uncertain. The V gene's germline CDR1 is SQVTM and CDR2 ANQGSEA. The CDR3 is 11 residues long. The DNA for the CDR3 is TGCAGCGTCGAAGGGCAGGCGGGCTACACCTTC. Translation gives CSVEGQAGYTF. The whole variable domain, filled in from reference TRBV29-1 and TRBJ1-2, reads SAVISQKPSRDICQRGTSLTIQCQVDSQVTMMFWYRQQPGQSLTLIATANQGSEATYESGFVIDKFPISRPNLTFSTLTVSNMSPEDSSIYLCSVEGQAGYTFGSGTRLTVV.